The rows below give T cell receptor beta chains drawn from one sample of a study of cytomegalovirus exposure and HLA in healthy donors. Libraries were prepared by immunoSEQ multiplex PCR; TCRdb keeps only in-frame clonotypes and omits some of them. The sample has some 170,000 clones; 80% to 90% are singletons. The material sequenced was PBMCs. These receptors all come from a young woman in good health and CMV-seropositive. Both conserved end residues are trimmed from each CDR3.

CDR3aa: ASSPTGGGEKLF; v_gene: TRBV7-3; len: 12
CDR3aa: ASSSRDSNQPQH; v_gene: TRBV6-5; len: 12
CDR3aa: ASSVGGGDTIY; v_gene: TRBV9; len: 11
CDR3aa: ASSSPGLEETQY; v_gene: TRBV7-6; len: 12
CDR3aa: ASGPGGLTEAF; v_gene: TRBV12-5; len: 11
CDR3aa: ASSPLGTAYGYT; v_gene: TRBV27; len: 12
CDR3aa: SVPRGGEAF; v_gene: TRBV29-1; len: 9
CDR3aa: ASGLRTAPNTGELF; v_gene: TRBV12-5; len: 14
CDR3aa: ASSPMEYEQY; v_gene: TRBV7-8; len: 10
CDR3aa: ASIAGGAYEQY; v_gene: TRBV2; len: 11
CDR3aa: AWSGTDTGKLF; v_gene: TRBV30; len: 11
CDR3aa: ASSKGLAGWLPNEQF; v_gene: TRBV11-3; len: 15
CDR3aa: ATSRDGPSGNTIY; v_gene: TRBV15; len: 13
CDR3aa: ASSLGPRTGDTEAF; v_gene: TRBV5-1; len: 14
CDR3aa: ASSPADNSYEQY; v_gene: TRBV18; len: 12
CDR3aa: ASSSNRGSETQY; v_gene: TRBV2; len: 12
CDR3aa: ASSFGQNRVNEQF; v_gene: TRBV11-2; len: 13
CDR3aa: AISEPLTNEQF; v_gene: TRBV10-3; len: 11
CDR3aa: ASSLGDNEQF; v_gene: TRBV5-6; len: 10
CDR3aa: ATSRDDGRVYTEAF; v_gene: TRBV15; len: 14
CDR3aa: ASSLLPPGQGYNEQF; v_gene: TRBV5-8; len: 15
CDR3aa: ASSLGVRGYGYT; v_gene: TRBV5-6; len: 12
CDR3aa: ASSGGTFWEKLF; v_gene: TRBV5-1; len: 12
CDR3aa: ASGPPEGVQY; v_gene: TRBV12-5; len: 10
CDR3aa: ATSSLTSGHYEQY; v_gene: TRBV15; len: 13
CDR3aa: ASSKDRGMNTEAF; v_gene: TRBV18; len: 13
CDR3aa: ASSTGLFNEKLF; v_gene: TRBV27; len: 12
CDR3aa: ASSLASVTEAF; v_gene: TRBV5-1; len: 11
CDR3aa: ASTLSQGGNEQF; v_gene: TRBV4-2; len: 12
CDR3aa: ASSMRDRFAATEAF; v_gene: TRBV19; len: 14
CDR3aa: ASSIDFRDTYYGYT; v_gene: TRBV19; len: 14
CDR3aa: ASSPWTGSSYEQY; v_gene: TRBV7-6; len: 13
CDR3aa: ASSRGNRGSFYEQY; v_gene: TRBV5-5; len: 14
CDR3aa: ASSLVRGTQY; v_gene: TRBV5-4; len: 10
CDR3aa: ASTSQGETQY; v_gene: TRBV19; len: 10
CDR3aa: ASRLAPSGGFVEQF; v_gene: TRBV19; len: 14
CDR3aa: ASRLALDRPDTGELF; v_gene: TRBV7-6; len: 15
CDR3aa: ASSGETGVANEKLF; v_gene: TRBV5-1; len: 14
CDR3aa: ASSEAETGGTEAF; v_gene: TRBV6-1; len: 13
CDR3aa: ASSLWGEETQY; v_gene: TRBV10-2; len: 11
CDR3aa: ASSEAKDRGGGYT; v_gene: TRBV6-1; len: 13
CDR3aa: ASSLWDRRYNEQF; v_gene: TRBV28; len: 13
CDR3aa: ASSLRGFSEKLF; v_gene: TRBV11-2; len: 12